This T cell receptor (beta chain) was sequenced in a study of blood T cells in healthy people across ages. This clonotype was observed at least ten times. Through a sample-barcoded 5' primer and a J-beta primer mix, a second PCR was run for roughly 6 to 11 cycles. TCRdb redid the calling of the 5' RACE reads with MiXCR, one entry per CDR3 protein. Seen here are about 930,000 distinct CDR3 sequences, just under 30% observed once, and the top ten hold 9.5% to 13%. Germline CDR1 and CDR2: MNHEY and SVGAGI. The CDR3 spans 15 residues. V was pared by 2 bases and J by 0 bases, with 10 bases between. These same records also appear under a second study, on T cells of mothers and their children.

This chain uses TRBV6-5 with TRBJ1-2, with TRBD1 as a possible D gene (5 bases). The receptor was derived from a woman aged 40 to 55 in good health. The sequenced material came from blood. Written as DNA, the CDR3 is TGTGCCAGCAGTTACGCGGGGCTAGCTAACTATGGCTACACCTTC. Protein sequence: CASSYAGLANYGYTF.